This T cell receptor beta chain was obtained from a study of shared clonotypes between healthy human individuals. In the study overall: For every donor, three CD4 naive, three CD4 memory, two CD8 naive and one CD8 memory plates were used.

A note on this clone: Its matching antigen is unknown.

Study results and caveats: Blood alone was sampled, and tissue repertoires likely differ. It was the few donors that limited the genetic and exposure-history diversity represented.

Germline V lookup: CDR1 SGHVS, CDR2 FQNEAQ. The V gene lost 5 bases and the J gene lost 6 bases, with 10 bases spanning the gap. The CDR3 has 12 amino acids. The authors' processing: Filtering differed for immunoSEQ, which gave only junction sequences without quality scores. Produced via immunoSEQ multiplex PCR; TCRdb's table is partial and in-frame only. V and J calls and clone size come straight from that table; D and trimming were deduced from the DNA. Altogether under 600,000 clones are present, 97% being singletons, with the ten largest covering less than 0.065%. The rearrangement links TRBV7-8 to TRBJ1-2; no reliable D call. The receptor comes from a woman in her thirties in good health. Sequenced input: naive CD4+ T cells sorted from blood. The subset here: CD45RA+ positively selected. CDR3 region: CASSDLGDGYTF. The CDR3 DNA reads TGTGCCAGCAGCGACCTTGGGGATGGCTACACCTTC. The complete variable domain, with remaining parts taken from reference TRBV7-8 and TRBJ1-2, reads GAGVSQSPRYKVAKRGQDVALRCDPISGHVSLFWYQQALGQGPEFLTYFQNEAQLDKSGLPSDRFFAERPEGSVSTLKIQRTQQEDSAVYLCASSDLGDGYTFGSGTRLTVV.